Below are 21 T cell receptor beta chains sequenced from a single sample in a study of somatic mutations in cytotoxic T cells in rheumatoid arthritis. Here immunoSEQ multiplex PCR was the method, and the copy in TCRdb shows in-frame clones only, minus some. The table records almost 20,000 clones, 86% of them present only once. Sequencing used CD8+ T cells sorted from blood. These receptors came from a man aged 35 to 55 in good health.

The chain links TRBV27 to TRBJ2-1; D may match TRBD1 or TRBD2 (5 bases each). Germline-derived CDR1 and CDR2 are MNHEY and SMNVEV (reference sequence). V was clipped by 6 bases and J by 0 bases, with 12 bases between them. The CDR3 extends over 15 amino acids. The CDR3 spells CASSPGDGSYNEQFF. CDR3 DNA: TGTGCCAGCAGCCCCGGGGACGGCTCCTACAATGAGCAGTTCTTC.

This clone was observed a single time. This chain connects TRBV10-2 to TRBJ2-7, with a tentative D call TRBD1 (6 bases). The CDR3 runs to 13 residues. The V end lost 10 bases, the J end lost 2 bases, and 15 bases lay between the germline ends. From germline, CDR1 is WSHSY and CDR2 SAAADI. CDR3: CATNLDRTYEQYF. The CDR3 DNA is TGCGCCACCAACCTTGACAGGACCTACGAGCAGTACTTC.

This chain links TRBV4-3 with TRBJ1-4, with 7 bases lining up with TRBD1. This CDR3 contains 15 residues. Germline V gene data show CDR1 as LGHNA and CDR2 as YSLEER. The V and J ends lost 3 bases and 3 bases, in that order; junction bases with no gene match: 4. This chain's CDR3 is CASSQGDSPNEKLFF. In nucleotides, the CDR3 is TGCGCCAGCAGCCAGGGGGACAGTCCTAATGAAAAACTGTTTTTT.

In this sample, this clone turned up once. The J gene is TRBJ2-7, the V gene TRBV11-2; TRBD1 or TRBD2 may be the D gene (5 bases each). The CDR3 has 15 residues. The ends were cut back, 1 base at V and 4 bases at J, with 14 bases in the middle. The V gene's germline CDR1 is SGHAT and CDR2 FQNNGV. The CDR3 here is CASSLGGRGLYEQYF. The CDR3 DNA reads as TGTGCCAGCAGCTTAGGGGGCCGGGGCCTATACGAGCAGTACTTC.

The J gene is TRBJ2-3, the V gene TRBV11-2; a possible D gene is TRBD2 (6 bases). The CDR3 contains 15 residues. Germline CDR1 SGHAT, CDR2 FQNNGV. The ends were cut back, 0 bases at V and 3 bases at J, with 10 bases in the middle. The CDR3 region has the DNA TGTGCCAGCAGCTTAGAAGGCGGGGCGACAGATACGCAGTATTTT. It translates to CASSLEGGATDTQYF.

The chain uses TRBV7-9 and TRBJ2-2; D remains ambiguous. V was clipped by 6 bases and J by 6 bases, with 11 bases between them. The CDR3 loop spans 13 amino acids. The germline V gene encodes CDR1 SEHNR and CDR2 FQNEAQ (reference sequence). The DNA of the CDR3 is TGTGCCAGCAGTGTCGATAGGTCCGGGGAGCTGTTTTTT. Encoded protein: CASSVDRSGELFF. Supplemented by reference TRBV7-9 and TRBJ2-2, the full variable domain reads DTGVSQNPRHKITKRGQNVTFRCDPISEHNRLYWYRQTLGQGPEFLTYFQNEAQLEKSRLLSDRFSAERPKGSFSTLEIQRTEQGDSAMYLCASSVDRSGELFFGEGSRLTVL.

The count of this clone is one. This sequence joins TRBV19 and TRBJ2-7; TRBD2 matches 9 bases. CDR3 length equals 14 residues. Germline CDR1 reads LNHDA; CDR2 reads SQIVND (reference sequence). J lost 3 bases, V lost 5 bases, and 5 bases had no gene match. The CDR3 sequence is CASSQTSGHYEQYF. The CDR3 nucleotides read TGTGCCAGTAGTCAGACTAGCGGCCACTACGAGCAGTACTTC. Complete variable domain (other parts from reference TRBV19 and TRBJ2-7): DGGITQSPKYLFRKEGQNVTLSCEQNLNHDAMYWYRQDPGQGLRLIYYSQIVNDFQKGDIAEGYSVSREKKESFPLTVTSAQKNPTAFYLCASSQTSGHYEQYFGPGTRLTVT.

CDR3 DNA sequence: TGTGCCAGCAGTTCCCGATCCGCAGGGGCCGGCGGGAGTTTAGGCAATGAGCAGTTCTTC. Translation gives CASSSRSAGAGGSLGNEQFF. The V call is TRBV28, the J call TRBJ2-1; D is perhaps TRBD2 (7 bases). Trimming pared 4 bases from V and 6 bases from J, leaving 31 bases between. Germline V gives CDR1 MDHEN, CDR2 SYDVKM. The CDR3 has 20 amino acids.

V is TRBV13 and J is TRBJ1-2; D is perhaps TRBD1 (6 bases). V lost 6 bases, J lost 3 bases, and 11 bases lay in between. CDR3 size: 13 residues. CDR1 PRHDT and CDR2 FYEKMQ come from the germline V gene (reference sequence). CDR3: CASRTQGHYGYTF. The CDR3 coding sequence is TGTGCCAGCAGAACACAGGGCCACTATGGCTACACCTTC.

The chain joins TRBV6-5 to TRBJ2-1, with TRBD2 matching over 9 bases. The junction had 2 bases not matched to a gene; V was cut back by 0 bases and J by 5 bases. This CDR3 has 15 residues. Germline CDR1 and CDR2: MNHEY and SVGAGI. DNA for the CDR3: TGTGCCAGCAGTTACTCGACTAGCGGACACAATGAGCAGTTCTTC. Translating it yields CASSYSTSGHNEQFF.

The V and J genes are TRBV27 and TRBJ2-5; tentative D call: TRBD2 (6 bases). The V end was cut by 8 bases, the J end by 4 bases, with 20 bases between. The CDR3 is 15 residues long. Germline CDR1 is MNHEY and CDR2 is SMNVEV (reference sequence). The CDR3 loop is CASGSQEGYLETQYF. In nucleotides, the CDR3 is TGTGCCAGCGGGAGCCAGGAGGGTTATCTAGAGACCCAGTACTTC.

The CDR3 region is CASSLTSGPYNEQFF. CDR3 bases: TGTGCCAGCAGCCTCACTAGCGGGCCGTACAATGAGCAGTTCTTC. The rearrangement joins TRBV7-9 to TRBJ2-1; 9 bases match TRBD2. The CDR3 consists of 15 residues. V was clipped by 5 bases and J by 4 bases; unmatched bases: 6. CDR1 is SEHNR, CDR2 FQNEAQ, per germline (reference sequence).

This clone was seen more than once but under ten times. This CDR3 reads CASSDGYGYEQYF. The CDR3 nucleotides read TGTGCCAGCAGCGATGGCTACGGGTACGAGCAGTACTTC. This sequence joins TRBV9 and TRBJ2-7; D call uncertain. V was clipped by 3 bases and J by 4 bases, with 11 bases between them. The CDR3 is made up of 13 amino acids. Germline V lookup: CDR1 SGDLS, CDR2 YYNGEE.

J is TRBJ2-7 and V is TRBV9, with 8 positions matching TRBD2. V lost 4 bases to trimming and J lost 2 bases; unmatched junction nucleotides: 20. The length of the CDR3 is 19 residues. Germline CDR1 and CDR2: SGDLS and YYNGEE. CDR3 region: CASSQPREMGGLGTYEQYF. The CDR3 nucleotides are TGTGCCAGCAGCCAACCCAGAGAGATGGGGGGACTAGGGACCTACGAGCAGTACTTC.

This chain uses TRBV11-2 with TRBJ1-5; a possible D gene is TRBD1 (5 bases). Trimming removed 5 bases at V and 2 bases at J, with 10 bases between. The V gene's germline CDR1 is SGHAT and CDR2 FQNNGV. The CDR3 runs to 14 residues. CDR3 protein: CASSLGDGNQPQHF. The CDR3 nucleotides read TGTGCCAGCAGCCTTGGGGACGGCAATCAGCCCCAGCATTTT.

The chain employs TRBV5-1 and TRBJ2-1; the match to TRBD2 covers 7 bases. V lost 0 bases to trimming and J lost 6 bases; unmatched junction nucleotides: 18. This CDR3 is built from 19 residues. Germline V CDR1 and CDR2: SGHRS, YFSETQ. CDR3 protein: CASSLAGGTAGAGTNEQFF. The CDR3, as DNA: TGCGCCAGCAGCTTGGCCGGTGGTACCGCGGGAGCCGGAACCAATGAGCAGTTCTTC.

The V and J genes are TRBV13 and TRBJ2-1; 11 bases agree with TRBD2. J gave up 0 bases and V 4 bases, and 11 bases lay outside the gene matches. There are 19 residues in the CDR3. In germline, CDR1 is PRHDT, CDR2 FYEKMQ (reference sequence). CDR3: CASSWLTSGMMGSYNEQFF. The CDR3 nucleotides read TGTGCCAGCAGCTGGCTGACTAGCGGGATGATGGGCTCCTACAATGAGCAGTTCTTC. The variable domain in full, completed from reference TRBV13 and TRBJ2-1, reads AAGVIQSPRHLIKEKRETATLKCYPIPRHDTVYWYQQGPGQDPQFLISFYEKMQSDKGSIPDRFSAQQFSDYHSELNMSSLELGDSALYFCASSWLTSGMMGSYNEQFFGPGTRLTVL.

The J gene is TRBJ2-7, the V gene TRBV6-5; TRBD2 agrees at 13 bases. In germline, CDR1 is MNHEY, CDR2 SVGAGI. Trimming cost V 2 bases and J 4 bases; bases outside gene matches: 2. This CDR3 has 15 residues. The CDR3 coding sequence is TGTGCCAGCAGTTACCGGACTAGCGGGAGTTACGAGCAGTACTTC. Encoded protein: CASSYRTSGSYEQYF.

CDR3 bases: TGTGCCAGCAGCCCCCGAGGGACTAGCGGGGGAGACAAAAACATTCAGTACTTC. Protein sequence: CASSPRGTSGGDKNIQYF. The rearrangement joins TRBV4-2 to TRBJ2-4; TRBD2 aligns across 14 bases. Germline V gene sequence: CDR1 LGHNA, CDR2 YNFKEQ. After removal of 4 bases from V and 3 bases from J, the junction contained 8 bases not matched to a gene. This CDR3 is 18 amino acids long.

The rearrangement joins TRBV7-2 to TRBJ2-5; no firm D call. CDR1 is SGHTA, CDR2 FQGNSA, per germline. The CDR3 loop spans 15 amino acids. The V and J ends lost 3 bases and 4 bases respectively, with 15 bases between them. CDR3 loop: CASSFPARGRETQYF. The CDR3 DNA is TGTGCCAGCAGCTTCCCAGCGCGCGGAAGAGAGACCCAGTACTTC.

The chain has TRBV7-9 and TRBJ2-1, with TRBD2 identical over 10 bases. This CDR3 comprises 18 residues. Germline CDR1 reads SEHNR; CDR2 reads FQNEAQ (reference sequence). V dropped 0 bases and J dropped 1; count of bases not matched to a gene: 6. Here the CDR3 reads CASSLANTLAGSYNEQFF. DNA for the CDR3: TGTGCCAGCAGCTTAGCGAATACACTAGCGGGGTCCTACAATGAGCAGTTCTTC.